At least ten counts were recorded for the clone carrying this T cell receptor beta chain. Its antigen is undetermined. From the germline J gene comes the end of the CDR3, since the read stops 3 residues before it. This entry belongs to a study of T cell clonality in common variable immunodeficiency. Whole-study results and caveats: Links between repertoire features and CVID complications were heterogeneity-limited. CVID subjects had higher TCRbeta clonality than healthy controls, most marked in about a third. Compared with controls, CVID subjects had fewer shared TCRbeta clones.

Method: immunoSEQ multiplex PCR; TCRdb's copy keeps in-frame clones and lacks some. This sample carries approximately 37,000 clones, none of them present only once. Germline-derived CDR1 and CDR2 are SGHRS and YFSETQ. This CDR3 spans 15 amino acids. V lost 3 bases and J lost 7; bases outside the gene matches: 5. Caucasian heritage predominated among both patients and controls. Sequenced sample: peripheral blood mononuclear cells. The chain uses TRBV5-1 and TRBJ1-6; 9 positions match TRBD1. The sequence was obtained from a person between 18 and 69 years old in good health. The covered CDR3 bases are TGCGCCAGCAGCTCCCGGGACAGGGCCAATTCACCC. Its protein is CASSSRDRANSP. The full CDR3 is CASSSRDRANSPLHF.